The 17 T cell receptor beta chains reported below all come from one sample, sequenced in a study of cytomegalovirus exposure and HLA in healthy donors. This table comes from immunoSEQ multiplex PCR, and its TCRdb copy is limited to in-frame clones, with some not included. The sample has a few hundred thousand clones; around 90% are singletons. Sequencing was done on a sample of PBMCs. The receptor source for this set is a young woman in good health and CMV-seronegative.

This CDR3 reads CASSMDRGAYYGYTF. The CDR3 coding sequence is TGCGCCAGCAGTATGGACAGGGGGGCCTACTATGGCTACACCTTC. V and J are TRBV10-1 and TRBJ1-2; TRBD1 matches at 10 bases. With 5 bases clipped from V and 3 bases from J, the junction kept 6 bases outside the gene matches. There are 15 residues in the CDR3. Germline V gene lookup returns CDR1 WNHNN and CDR2 SYGVQD (reference sequence).

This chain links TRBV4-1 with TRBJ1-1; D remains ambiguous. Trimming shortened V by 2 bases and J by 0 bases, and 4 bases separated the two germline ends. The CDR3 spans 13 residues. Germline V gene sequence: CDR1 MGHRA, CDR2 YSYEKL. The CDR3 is CASSQTVNTEAFF. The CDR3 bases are TGCGCCAGCAGCCAAACAGTGAACACTGAAGCTTTCTTT.

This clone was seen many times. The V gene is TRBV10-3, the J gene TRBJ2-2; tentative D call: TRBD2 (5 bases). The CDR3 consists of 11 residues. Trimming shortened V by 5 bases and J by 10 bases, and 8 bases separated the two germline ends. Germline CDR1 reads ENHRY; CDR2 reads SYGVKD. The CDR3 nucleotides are TGTGCCATCAGTCCCGGGGAGGAGCTGTTTTTT. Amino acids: CAISPGEELFF.

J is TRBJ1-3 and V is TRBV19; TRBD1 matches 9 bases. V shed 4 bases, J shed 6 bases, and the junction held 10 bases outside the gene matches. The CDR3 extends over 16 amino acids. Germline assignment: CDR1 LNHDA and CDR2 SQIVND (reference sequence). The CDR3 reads CASSTKTGTGTNTIYF. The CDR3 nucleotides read TGTGCCAGTAGTACGAAAACCGGGACAGGGACAAACACCATATATTTT.

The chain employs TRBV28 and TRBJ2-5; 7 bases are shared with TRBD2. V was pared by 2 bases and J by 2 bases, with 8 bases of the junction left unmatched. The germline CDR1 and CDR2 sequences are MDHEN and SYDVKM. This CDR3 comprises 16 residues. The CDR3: CASSLRYSGHQETQYF. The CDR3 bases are TGTGCCAGCAGTTTAAGATATAGCGGGCATCAAGAGACCCAGTACTTC.

The CDR3 region is CASRRLAGAETQYF. In DNA, the CDR3 is TGTGCCAGCAGGCGACTAGCGGGAGCGGAGACCCAGTACTTC. The chain has TRBV6-1 and TRBJ2-5; 12 nucleotides align to TRBD2. This CDR3 has 14 residues. CDR1 and CDR2 from the germline V gene are MNHNS and SASEGT. The V segment lost 6 bases and the J segment 5 bases; nucleotides outside the gene matches: 4.

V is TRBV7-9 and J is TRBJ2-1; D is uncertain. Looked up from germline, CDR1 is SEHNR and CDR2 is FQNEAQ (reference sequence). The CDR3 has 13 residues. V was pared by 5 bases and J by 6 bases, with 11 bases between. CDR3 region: CASSPRPVNEQFF. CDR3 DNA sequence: TGTGCCAGCAGCCCACGTCCGGTCAATGAGCAGTTCTTC.

CDR3 coding DNA: TGTGCCAGCAGTTTCGTGGGAGCCTACGAGCAGTACTTC. Translating it yields CASSFVGAYEQYF. The rearrangement links TRBV27 to TRBJ2-7; D is possibly TRBD2 (5 bases). This CDR3 has 13 amino acids. Germline-derived CDR1 and CDR2 are MNHEY and SMNVEV (reference sequence). Between the trimmed V and J ends, which lost 3 bases and 2 bases, there was a span of 8 bases.

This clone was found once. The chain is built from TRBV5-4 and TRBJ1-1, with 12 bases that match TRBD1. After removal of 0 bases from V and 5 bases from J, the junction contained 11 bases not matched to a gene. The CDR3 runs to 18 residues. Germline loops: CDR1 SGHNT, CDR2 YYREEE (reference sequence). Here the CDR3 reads CASSLAVGTGGTGTEAFF. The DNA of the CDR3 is TGTGCCAGCAGCTTGGCTGTAGGGACAGGGGGCACAGGGACTGAAGCTTTCTTT.

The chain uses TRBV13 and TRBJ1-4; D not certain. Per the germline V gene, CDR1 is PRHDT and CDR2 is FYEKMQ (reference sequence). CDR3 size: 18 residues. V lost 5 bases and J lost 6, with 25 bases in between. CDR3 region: CASSPYRPPSAGDEKLFF. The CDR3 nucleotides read TGTGCCAGCAGCCCTTATAGGCCGCCATCGGCCGGGGATGAAAAACTGTTTTTT.

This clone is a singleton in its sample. The CDR3 is CASSAGGPTKETQYF. The CDR3 DNA is TGTGCCAGCAGCGCCGGGGGTCCAACTAAAGAGACCCAGTACTTC. The rearrangement joins TRBV5-4 to TRBJ2-5, with a weak D call TRBD2 (6 bases). CDR1 is SGHNT and CDR2 is YYREEE in the germline V gene (reference sequence). V was trimmed by 4 bases and J by 3 bases, leaving 16 bases between them. This CDR3 spans 15 amino acids.

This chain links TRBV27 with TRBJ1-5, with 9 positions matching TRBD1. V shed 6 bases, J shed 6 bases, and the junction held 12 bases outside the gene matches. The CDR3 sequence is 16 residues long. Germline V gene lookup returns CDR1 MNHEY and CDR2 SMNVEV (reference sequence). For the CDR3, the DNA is TGTGCCAGCAGGTCAACGGGACAGGGATTTGGTCAGCCCCAGCATTTT. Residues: CASRSTGQGFGQPQHF.

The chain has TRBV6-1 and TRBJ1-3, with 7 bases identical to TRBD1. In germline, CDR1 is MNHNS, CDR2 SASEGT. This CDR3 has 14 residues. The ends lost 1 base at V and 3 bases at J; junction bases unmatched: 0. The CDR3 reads CASSEGQGGNTIYF. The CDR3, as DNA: TGTGCCAGCAGTGAAGGACAGGGTGGAAACACCATATATTTT.

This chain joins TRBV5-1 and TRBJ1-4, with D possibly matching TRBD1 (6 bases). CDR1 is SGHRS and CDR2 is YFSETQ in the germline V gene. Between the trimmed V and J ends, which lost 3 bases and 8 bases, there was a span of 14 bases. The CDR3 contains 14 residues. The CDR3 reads CASSWTDNREKLFF. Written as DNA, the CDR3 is TGCGCCAGCAGCTGGACAGATAATCGGGAAAAACTGTTTTTT.

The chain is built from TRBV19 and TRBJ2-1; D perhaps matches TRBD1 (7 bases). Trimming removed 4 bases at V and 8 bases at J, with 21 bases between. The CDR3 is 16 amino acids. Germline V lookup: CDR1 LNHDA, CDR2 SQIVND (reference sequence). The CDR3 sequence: CASSTGGQFLVYEQFF. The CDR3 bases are TGTGCCAGTAGTACAGGGGGGCAGTTTCTGGTCTATGAGCAGTTCTTC.

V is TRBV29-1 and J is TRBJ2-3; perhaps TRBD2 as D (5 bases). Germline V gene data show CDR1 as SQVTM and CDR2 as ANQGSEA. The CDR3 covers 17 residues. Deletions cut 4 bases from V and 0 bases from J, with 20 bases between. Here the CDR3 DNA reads TGCAGCGTTGTTCGTCGGGCGAGCGGTACTAGCACAGATACGCAGTATTTT. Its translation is CSVVRRASGTSTDTQYF.

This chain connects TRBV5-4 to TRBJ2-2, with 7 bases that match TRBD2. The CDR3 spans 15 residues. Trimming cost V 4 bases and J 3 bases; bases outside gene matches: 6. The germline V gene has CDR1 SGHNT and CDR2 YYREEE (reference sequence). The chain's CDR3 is CASSLGLVDTGELFF. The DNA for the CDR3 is TGTGCCAGCAGCCTCGGACTAGTAGACACCGGGGAGCTGTTTTTT.